This record concerns one TCR beta chain sequence. It was genomic DNA that served as the template for profiling TCR beta VDJ and CDR3. Via MiXCR, TCRdb re-called the reads, giving one row per CDR3 protein. Here the sample spans about 190,000 distinct CDR3 sequences, around 50% being singletons. This entry is derived from a study of CD8+CD57+ T cells in acquired aplastic anemia. After removal of 10 bases from V and 4 bases from J, the junction contained 12 bases not matched to a gene. Per germline, CDR1 ENHRY and CDR2 SYGVKD. CDR3 length equals 16 residues. The J gene is TRBJ2-6, the V gene TRBV10-3, with 8 bases lining up with TRBD2. The sequenced sample was sorted CD4+, CD8+, or CD8+CD57+ T cells (not recorded which) from PBMCs. This TCR derives from a human donor in good health, serving as a control. The CDR3 nucleotides are TGTGCCACGGCCGGGACTAGGGGATGGGGGGCCAACGTCCTGACTTTC. Residues: CATAGTRGWGANVLTF.